This entry lists 24 T cell receptor beta chains sequenced from one sample in a study of cytomegalovirus exposure and HLA in healthy donors. Both 60 Vbeta primers and 13 Jbeta primers went into the PCR. Only in-frame clones appear in the TCRdb table, and some are missing; sequencing was by immunoSEQ multiplex PCR. Counted here are a few hundred thousand clones, about 80% occurring once; the ten biggest clones make up around 8%. Sequencing was done on a sample of PBMCs. Receptor source: an older woman in good health and CMV-seropositive.

Comments on this clone: A junction boundary mismatches the germline segment, possibly from a read error. The gene calls are TRBV7-9 and TRBJ2-7; 7 bases are shared with TRBD2. Germline V gene data show CDR1 as SEHNR and CDR2 as FQNEAQ (reference sequence). The CDR3 consists of 16 residues. For the CDR3, the DNA is TGTTCCAGCAGCCCCCCCGGGACTCGGGGGGCCTACGAGCAGTACTTC. Amino acids: CSSSPPGTRGAYEQYF.

This clone was observed a handful of times. CDR3: CASSVDGRNYGYTF. Here the CDR3 DNA reads TGTGCCAGCAGCGTAGATGGGCGTAACTATGGCTACACCTTC. The chain couples TRBV9 to TRBJ1-2; D not certain. The CDR3 loop spans 14 amino acids. Germline CDR1 and CDR2: SGDLS and YYNGEE. V was pared by 0 bases and J by 1 base, with 7 bases between.

The V and J genes are TRBV5-1 and TRBJ1-2; TRBD1 is a possible D gene (6 bases). This CDR3 is built from 12 residues. Germline loops: CDR1 SGHRS, CDR2 YFSETQ. V dropped 3 bases and J dropped 8 bases, with 11 bases sitting between them. The CDR3: CASSYSGEGYTF. The DNA for the CDR3 is TGCGCCAGCAGCTATTCAGGGGAAGGCTACACCTTC.

This clone occurred once. This rearrangement joins TRBV4-1 to TRBJ2-7; TRBD1 agrees at 7 bases. The CDR3 loop spans 14 amino acids. Germline loops: CDR1 MGHRA, CDR2 YSYEKL. The V segment lost 1 base and the J segment 0 bases; nucleotides outside the gene matches: 0. The CDR3 bases are TGCGCCAGCAGCCAAGGACAGGGCTCCTACGAGCAGTACTTC. Protein product: CASSQGQGSYEQYF.

This clone was counted once. The rearrangement uses TRBV28 and TRBJ2-5; no definite D call. The CDR3 is 12 residues long. The germline gives CDR1 MDHEN, CDR2 SYDVKM. V gave up 6 bases and J gave up 11 bases, with 16 bases separating them. The CDR3 sequence is CASSQAPVEQYF. CDR3 nucleotides: TGTGCCAGCAGCCAAGCCCCGGTGGAGCAGTACTTC.

The V gene is TRBV11-2, the J gene TRBJ1-4; no clear D. Trimming cost V 3 bases and J 7 bases, with 9 bases left between them. The germline V gene encodes CDR1 SGHAT and CDR2 FQNNGV. CDR3 length: 13 amino acids. CDR3 in DNA: TGTGCCAGCAGCTTCCGCAGCGGTGAAAAACTGTTTTTT. Its translation is CASSFRSGEKLFF.

This chain connects TRBV30 to TRBJ1-3, with TRBD1 identical over 9 bases. The CDR3 has 14 amino acids. CDR1 GTSNPN and CDR2 SVGIG come from the germline V gene (reference sequence). Germline trimming cut 5 bases from V and 0 bases from J; bases unmatched to any gene: 2. The DNA of the CDR3 is TGTGCCTGGGGACAGGGGAGCTCTGGAAACACCATATATTTT. The encoded protein is CAWGQGSSGNTIYF.

The chain combines TRBV19 with TRBJ2-6; possibly TRBD2 for D (5 bases). The CDR3 spans 16 residues. V lost 3 bases to trimming and J lost 0 bases, with 9 bases between them. Germline V gene sequence: CDR1 LNHDA, CDR2 SQIVND (reference sequence). CDR3 loop: CASSIVAGSGANVLTF. The CDR3 DNA is TGTGCCAGTAGTATTGTCGCGGGCTCTGGGGCCAACGTCCTGACTTTC.

This chain uses TRBV4-1 with TRBJ2-7, with 10 bases aligning to TRBD1. The CDR3 length is 16 residues. V lost 1 base, J lost 4 bases, and 7 bases stayed unmatched. Germline CDR1 MGHRA, CDR2 YSYEKL. This CDR3 is CASSQGDRGIWYEQYF. The CDR3 DNA is TGCGCCAGCAGCCAAGGGGACAGGGGAATATGGTACGAGCAGTACTTC.

V gene TRBV27 combines with J gene TRBJ1-1; 8 bases fit TRBD1. Per germline, CDR1 MNHEY and CDR2 SMNVEV (reference sequence). The junction had 9 bases not matched to a gene; V was cut back by 9 bases and J by 0 bases. This CDR3 has 15 residues. CDR3 sequence (DNA): TGTGCCAGGGCGACAGGGGAAGTAATGAACACTGAAGCTTTCTTT. Protein: CARATGEVMNTEAFF.

In its sample, this clone was seen once. J is TRBJ2-3 and V is TRBV19, with 9 bases matching TRBD2. The length of the CDR3 is 16 residues. Losses at the gene ends were 7 bases for V and 8 bases for J; bases not matched to a gene: 16. Germline CDR1 reads LNHDA; CDR2 reads SQIVND (reference sequence). The CDR3 sequence: CASTPRWASGMVTQYF. CDR3 nucleotide sequence: TGTGCCAGTACCCCAAGGTGGGCTAGCGGGATGGTTACGCAGTATTTT.

The genes are TRBV19 and TRBJ2-6; possible D gene TRBD2, 6 bases. CDR3 length: 16 residues. V dropped 1 base and J dropped 3 bases, with 10 bases sitting between them. Germline CDR1 reads LNHDA; CDR2 reads SQIVND (reference sequence). As DNA, the CDR3 is TGTGCCAGTAGTATAGCGGGAGTTGGTGGGGCCAACGTCCTGACTTTC. As protein: CASSIAGVGGANVLTF.

The chain uses TRBV25-1 and TRBJ2-7; D may be TRBD2 (6 bases). The CDR3 is 15 amino acids. V was cut by 4 bases and J by 0 bases, with 13 bases left in between. In germline, CDR1 is MGHDK, CDR2 SYGVNS. The CDR3, as DNA: TGTGCCAGCAGTGGAACGGGACTTATCTCCTACGAGCAGTACTTC. Translating gives CASSGTGLISYEQYF.

The genes are TRBV28 and TRBJ1-5; D gene ambiguous. CDR3 length: 14 amino acids. The ends were cut back, 7 bases at V and 0 bases at J, with 10 bases in the middle. The germline gives CDR1 MDHEN, CDR2 SYDVKM. The chain's CDR3 is CASTAYYSNQPQHF. Written as DNA, the CDR3 is TGTGCCAGCACCGCTTACTATAGCAATCAGCCCCAGCATTTT.

The gene calls are TRBV18 and TRBJ1-5; D unclear. This CDR3 is built from 15 residues. CDR1 and CDR2 from the germline V gene are KGHSH and LQKENI. Trimming shortened V by 2 bases and J by 6 bases, and 14 bases separated the two germline ends. The CDR3 DNA reads TGTGCCAGCTCACCATCCCAGGTCTTATCTCAGCCCCAGCATTTT. It specifies CASSPSQVLSQPQHF.

The chain recombines TRBV5-1 with TRBJ1-2; TRBD1 agrees at 9 bases. V gave up 5 bases and J gave up 3 bases; unmatched junction bases: 5. CDR3 length: 14 amino acids. Germline CDR1 SGHRS, CDR2 YFSETQ. CDR3 protein: CASSTGGEDYGYTF. In DNA form, the CDR3 reads TGCGCCAGCAGTACAGGGGGCGAGGACTATGGCTACACCTTC.

This clone was seen just once. The DNA of the CDR3 is TGCGCCAGCAGTTCCGGACAGGGGATGTACGAGCAGTACTTC. Protein: CASSSGQGMYEQYF. The rearrangement uses TRBV10-2 and TRBJ2-7; TRBD1 matches 9 bases. Germline CDR1 reads WSHSY; CDR2 reads SAAADI. V gave up 5 bases and J gave up 4 bases; unmatched junction bases: 6. The CDR3 has 14 residues.

The chain joins TRBV18 to TRBJ2-2; weak D call: TRBD2 (5 bases). Between the trimmed V and J ends, which lost 3 bases and 8 bases, there was a span of 7 bases. CDR1 and CDR2 (germline): KGHSH, LQKENI. This CDR3 has 12 residues. The CDR3 nucleotides read TGTGCCAGCTCACCCGGGAAGGGGGAGCTGTTTTTT. Protein product: CASSPGKGELFF.

The V gene is TRBV29-1, the J gene TRBJ2-7, with no clear D. V lost 6 bases to trimming and J lost 1 base, with 7 bases between them. This CDR3 is 11 amino acids long. Germline V lookup: CDR1 SQVTM, CDR2 ANQGSEA. The CDR3 is CSVLLSYEQYF. CDR3 DNA: TGCAGCGTCCTCCTTTCCTACGAGCAGTACTTC.

This sequence joins TRBV11-2 and TRBJ2-7; tentative D call: TRBD1 (6 bases). Germline V CDR1 and CDR2: SGHAT, FQNNGV. CDR3 length equals 14 residues. Trimming cost V 5 bases and J 2 bases, with 13 bases left between them. CDR3 sequence (DNA): TGTGCCAGCAGCGTAGGGGCAGGGGCCTACGAGCAGTACTTC. This encodes CASSVGAGAYEQYF.

This chain joins TRBV29-1 and TRBJ2-7; D ambiguous. The V end was cut by 6 bases, the J end by 3 bases, with 12 bases between. The germline CDR1 and CDR2 sequences are SQVTM and ANQGSEA. CDR3 size: 12 residues. CDR3 protein: CSVLTENYEQYF. CDR3 nucleotides: TGCAGCGTCCTAACGGAGAACTACGAGCAGTACTTC.

V and J are TRBV27 and TRBJ1-1; a weak D match, TRBD1 (5 bases). This CDR3 has 16 amino acids. The V gene's germline CDR1 is MNHEY and CDR2 SMNVEV (reference sequence). The V gene lost 1 base and the J gene lost 1 base, with 13 bases spanning the gap. In nucleotides, the CDR3 is TGTGCCAGCAGTTTATGGTCAGGGAGGGAGAACACTGAAGCTTTCTTT. This encodes CASSLWSGRENTEAFF.

The chain employs TRBV7-9 and TRBJ2-7; D is unclear. V gave up 5 bases and J gave up 5 bases, with 7 bases separating them. Looked up from germline, CDR1 is SEHNR and CDR2 is FQNEAQ (reference sequence). This CDR3 comprises 11 residues. Here the CDR3 reads CASSPQNEQYF. The CDR3 DNA reads TGTGCCAGCAGCCCCCAAAACGAGCAGTACTTC.

V gene TRBV6-1 combines with J gene TRBJ1-5; 7 bases are a match to TRBD1. After removal of 3 bases from V and 6 bases from J, the junction contained 11 bases not matched to a gene. This CDR3 is built from 16 residues. CDR1 is MNHNS, CDR2 SASEGT, per germline. The chain's CDR3 is CASSEYRGTVIQPQHF. CDR3 DNA sequence: TGTGCCAGCAGTGAGTACCGCGGGACAGTTATTCAGCCCCAGCATTTT.